The clone carrying this T cell receptor (beta chain) showed up just a few times. Study members were between roughly 18 and 89 years old and lived in some 26 US regions. Cohort 3 donors counted as recovered after two negative PCRs, clearance, or resolved symptoms. TCRdb keeps only in-frame clones here, not all; method: immunoSEQ multiplex PCR. The data contain roughly 310,000 clones, over 85% of them singletons. This entry comes from a study of blood T cell repertoires in COVID-19. Study summary: The United States, Italy and Spain supplied acute and convalescent COVID-19 samples. PBMCs, B-cell-depleted T cells, or T cells were the source of the cDNA or gDNA that made up the material.

Germline V gene data show CDR1 as SEHNR and CDR2 as FQNEAQ (reference sequence). The CDR3 runs 17 residues. With 4 bases removed from V and 5 bases from J, the gap between germline ends came to 23 bases. The sample was PBMCs or T cells enriched from blood (not recorded which). The sequence was collected from a man aged 55 to 70 who had recovered from COVID-19. The V call is TRBV7-9, the J call TRBJ2-5; perhaps TRBD2 as D (6 bases). The CDR3 spells CASSSPAGPNPSETQYF. In DNA form, the CDR3 reads TGTGCCAGCAGCTCCCCCGCGGGGCCAAATCCCAGTGAGACCCAGTACTTC.